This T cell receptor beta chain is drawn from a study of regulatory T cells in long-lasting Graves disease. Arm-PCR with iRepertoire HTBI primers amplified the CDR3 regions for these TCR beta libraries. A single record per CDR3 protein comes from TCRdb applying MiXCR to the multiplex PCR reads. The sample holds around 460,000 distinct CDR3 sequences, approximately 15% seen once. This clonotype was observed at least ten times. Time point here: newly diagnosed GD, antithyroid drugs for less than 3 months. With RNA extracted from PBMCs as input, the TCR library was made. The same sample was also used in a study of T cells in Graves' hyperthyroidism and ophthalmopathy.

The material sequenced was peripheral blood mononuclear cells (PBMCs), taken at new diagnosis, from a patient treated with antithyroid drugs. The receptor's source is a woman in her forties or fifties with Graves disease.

This CDR3 reads CASSLAGGPSGNTIYF. The DNA of the CDR3 is TGTGCCAGCAGCTTGGCGGGTGGTCCCTCTGGAAACACCATATATTTT. The rearrangement links TRBV5-4 to TRBJ1-3; D call uncertain. The V end lost 0 bases, the J end lost 0 bases, and 10 bases lay between the germline ends. The germline CDR1 and CDR2 sequences are SGHNT and YYREEE (reference sequence). CDR3 length equals 16 residues. The full variable domain, rest sourced from reference TRBV5-4 and TRBJ1-3, is ETGVTQSPTHLIKTRGQQVTLRCSSQSGHNTVSWYQQALGQGPQFIFQYYREEENGRGNFPPRFSGLQFPNYSSELNVNALELDDSALYLCASSLAGGPSGNTIYFGEGSWLTVV.